The entry that follows covers one T cell receptor beta chain sequence. Antigen unknown. Germline-derived CDR1 and CDR2 are LNHDA and SQIVND (reference sequence). The CDR3 is 15 amino acids. Between the trimmed V and J ends, which lost 5 bases and 7 bases, there was a span of 18 bases. Only in-frame clones appear in the TCRdb table, and some are missing; sequencing was by immunoSEQ multiplex PCR. The sample lists 100,000 to 120,000 clones; 90% were seen once. The sample originates from a study of a mutant IDH1 vaccine in newly diagnosed glioma. Study overall: Vaccinations, eight in total, occurred in weeks 1, 3, 5, 7, 11, 15, 19, 23. The first vaccination came 4-6 weeks after radiotherapy alone, or with temozolomide cycles.

Time point given: week 11, during vaccination. In every dose of vaccine, 300 ug of mutant IDH1 20-mer peptide was given alongside topical imiquimod. Study-wide results and caveats: Across multiple MHC alleles, over 90% of patients had vaccine-induced responses.

The sequence came from a woman aged 50 to 65 with glioma. The sequences come from PBMCs, collected from a glioma patient whose treatment included an IDH1 peptide vaccine. The rearrangement links TRBV19 to TRBJ1-3; D is uncertain. As DNA, the CDR3 is TGTGCCAGTAGTCCAAGCCGCACCTTGGGGAACACCATATATTTT. Translation gives CASSPSRTLGNTIYF.